These 20 T cell receptor beta chains share one sample of origin, sequenced in a study of lymphopenia after photon versus proton radiotherapy. The protocol was immunoSEQ multiplex PCR, while the TCRdb copy is restricted to in-frame clones and leaves out a portion. The table records 25,000 to 35,000 clones, 80% to 90% of them present only once. This material consisted of peripheral blood, taken from a patient treated with proton-based radiotherapy. The source of these receptors is a woman between 70 and 85 years old with pancreatic cancer. Some clones in this sample may be carry-over from other donors' samples.

The chain employs TRBV5-5 and TRBJ2-2; TRBD1 matches at 8 bases. Germline CDR1 and CDR2: SGHKS and YYEKEE (reference sequence). V lost 2 bases to trimming and J lost 1 base; unmatched junction nucleotides: 7. The CDR3 contains 17 residues. CDR3 sequence: CASSLSQGARNTGELFF. Here the CDR3 DNA reads TGTGCCAGCAGCTTATCTCAGGGGGCGCGGAACACCGGGGAGCTGTTTTTT.

This clone was recorded once. V usage is TRBV29-1 and J usage is TRBJ2-1, with TRBD2 as a possible D gene (7 bases). Germline CDR1 SQVTM, CDR2 ANQGSEA. The CDR3 covers 14 residues. The V end was cut by 7 bases, the J end by 1 base, with 14 bases between. The CDR3 spells CSARRGGSYNEQFF. In DNA, the CDR3 is TGCAGCGCCCGAAGGGGGGGGTCCTACAATGAGCAGTTCTTC.

This chain uses TRBV27 with TRBJ2-1; 10 bases align to TRBD2. The CDR3 length is 16 residues. The junction had 6 bases not matched to a gene; V was cut back by 5 bases and J by 2 bases. Looked up from germline, CDR1 is MNHEY and CDR2 is SMNVEV (reference sequence). The CDR3 loop is CASSPRTSGAYNEQFF. CDR3 sequence (DNA): TGTGCCAGCAGTCCCCGGACTAGCGGAGCCTACAATGAGCAGTTCTTC.

This chain links TRBV10-2 with TRBJ2-7, with 9 bases fitting TRBD1. Unmatched junction bases numbered 10, after V lost 6 bases and J lost 1 base. Germline V CDR1 and CDR2: WSHSY, SAAADI. The CDR3 totals 16 residues. The CDR3 DNA is TGCGCCAGCAGCCTACGGAGGACAGGGGTATCCTACGAGCAGTACTTC. Translated, it gives CASSLRRTGVSYEQYF.

This chain uses TRBV19 with TRBJ1-2, with D uncertain. V was cut by 5 bases and J by 7 bases, with 20 bases left in between. Germline values: CDR1 LNHDA, CDR2 SQIVND (reference sequence). The CDR3 consists of 15 residues. CDR3 DNA sequence: TGTGCCAGTAGTCGCTTAGAGGATAGGTCGGGTGGCTACACCTTC. Its translation: CASSRLEDRSGGYTF.

The gene calls are TRBV27 and TRBJ2-1, with 10 bases that match TRBD2. CDR3 length: 17 residues. The V segment lost 3 bases and the J segment 9 bases; nucleotides outside the gene matches: 14. The germline CDR1 and CDR2 sequences are MNHEY and SMNVEV (reference sequence). CDR3: CASSFSSAGGSRGEQFF. The CDR3 nucleotides are TGTGCCAGCAGTTTCTCTTCAGCGGGAGGGTCTAGGGGTGAGCAGTTCTTC.

The chain has TRBV5-1 and TRBJ2-5, with D possibly matching TRBD2 (5 bases). Germline CDR1 is SGHRS and CDR2 is YFSETQ. Trimming pared 0 bases from V and 4 bases from J, leaving 13 bases between. There are 15 residues in the CDR3. The DNA of the CDR3 is TGCGCCAGCAGCTTGGCTTCAGCGGTGGGAGAGACCCAGTACTTC. Amino acid sequence: CASSLASAVGETQYF. Full variable domain (remainder filled in from reference TRBV5-1 and TRBJ2-5): KAGVTQTPRYLIKTRGQQVTLSCSPISGHRSVSWYQQTPGQGLQFLFEYFSETQRNKGNFPGRFSGRQFSNSRSEMNVSTLELGDSALYLCASSLASAVGETQYFGPGTRLLVL.

The chain joins TRBV30 to TRBJ1-2; D not certain. The ends were cut back, 0 bases at V and 2 bases at J, with 4 bases in the middle. Germline V gene sequence: CDR1 GTSNPN, CDR2 SVGIG (reference sequence). The CDR3 length is 12 residues. CDR3 in DNA: TGTGCCTGGAGTGTACGGAACTATGGCTACACCTTC. It is translated as CAWSVRNYGYTF.

The rearrangement links TRBV5-1 to TRBJ2-1; D remains ambiguous. The ends were cut back, 4 bases at V and 0 bases at J, with 14 bases in the middle. The CDR3 covers 16 residues. Germline CDR1 is SGHRS and CDR2 is YFSETQ. The DNA of the CDR3 is TGCGCCAGCAGCCTCAGCCTAAAAAGCTCCTACAATGAGCAGTTCTTC. It codes for CASSLSLKSSYNEQFF.

The rearrangement uses TRBV7-9 and TRBJ1-5; possibly TRBD1 for D (5 bases). The CDR3 totals 17 residues. V was clipped by 1 base and J by 5 bases, with 18 bases between them. Per the germline V gene, CDR1 is SEHNR and CDR2 is FQNEAQ (reference sequence). The CDR3 reads CASSLVFIGGKDQPQHF. The CDR3 nucleotides are TGTGCCAGCAGCTTAGTGTTCATTGGGGGGAAAGATCAGCCCCAGCATTTT. The full variable domain, with the rest looked up from reference TRBV7-9 and TRBJ1-5, is DTGVSQNPRHKITKRGQNVTFRCDPISEHNRLYWYRQTLGQGPEFLTYFQNEAQLEKSRLLSDRFSAERPKGSFSTLEIQRTEQGDSAMYLCASSLVFIGGKDQPQHFGDGTRLSIL.

The V and J genes are TRBV15 and TRBJ2-3; tentative D call: TRBD2 (6 bases). CDR1 LNHNV and CDR2 YYDKDF come from the germline V gene (reference sequence). Trimming took 1 base from V and 4 from J, leaving 12 bases between them. The CDR3 length is 15 residues. The CDR3 nucleotides read TGTGCCACCAGCAGAGTTGGTAGCGGATCAGATACGCAGTATTTT. This encodes CATSRVGSGSDTQYF.

The chain links TRBV7-2 to TRBJ2-1; 9 bases agree with TRBD1. Trimming at V came to 5 bases and at J to 7 bases, leaving 6 bases not matched to a gene. Germline V CDR1 and CDR2: SGHTA, FQGNSA. The CDR3 contains 14 residues. In DNA form, the CDR3 reads TGTGCCAGCAGCCCGGGGACAGGGAGGAATGAGCAGTTCTTC. This encodes CASSPGTGRNEQFF. Variable domain in full (rest from reference TRBV7-2 and TRBJ2-1): GAGVSQSPSNKVTEKGKDVELRCDPISGHTALYWYRQSLGQGLEFLIYFQGNSAPDKSGLPSDRFSAERTGGSVSTLTIQRTQQEDSAVYLCASSPGTGRNEQFFGPGTRLTVL.

The chain combines TRBV21-1 with TRBJ2-7; the D call TRBD1 from the table was never checked on the DNA. TRBV21-1 is deemed a pseudogene. CDR3 size: 16 residues. Written as DNA, the CDR3 is TGTGCCAGCAGCAAGGAGGGACAGGAGAGCTCCTACGAGCAGTACTTC. Its translation is CASSKEGQESSYEQYF.

The V gene is TRBV6-5, the J gene TRBJ2-1, with 7 bases lining up with TRBD1. This CDR3 spans 13 amino acids. CDR1 MNHEY and CDR2 SVGAGI come from the germline V gene. V was clipped by 2 bases and J by 10 bases; unmatched bases: 5. In nucleotides, the CDR3 is TGTGCCAGCAGTTACCGACACAGGGGAGAGCAGTTCTTC. This sequence encodes CASSYRHRGEQFF.

CDR3 in DNA: TGTGCCAGTAGTGTAGGGGGGAGACGCCACAATGAGCAGTTCTTC. It specifies CASSVGGRRHNEQFF. The V gene is TRBV19, the J gene TRBJ2-1; tentatively, D is TRBD1 or TRBD2 (6 bases each). With 5 bases removed from V and 5 bases from J, the gap between germline ends came to 16 bases. Germline CDR1 reads LNHDA; CDR2 reads SQIVND (reference sequence). CDR3 size: 15 residues.

V gene TRBV6-5 combines with J gene TRBJ2-7; D ambiguous. This CDR3 has 13 amino acids. CDR1 is MNHEY and CDR2 is SVGAGI in the germline V gene. V lost 6 bases, J lost 3 bases, and 12 bases lay in between. CDR3 amino acids: CASRGRSGYEQYF. In DNA, the CDR3 is TGTGCCAGCAGGGGAAGGTCAGGCTACGAGCAGTACTTC.

The genes are TRBV10-3 and TRBJ2-7, with 7 bases matching TRBD1. The J segment lost 3 bases and the V segment lost 4 bases, leaving 3 bases of the junction unmatched. The CDR3 sequence is 13 residues long. Germline CDR1 is ENHRY and CDR2 is SYGVKD. The CDR3 reads CAISGRDSYEQYF. The CDR3 DNA follows: TGTGCCATCAGTGGCCGGGACAGCTACGAGCAGTACTTC.

The J gene is TRBJ1-2, the V gene TRBV7-2, with no clear D. CDR1 SGHTA and CDR2 FQGNSA come from the germline V gene. CDR3 length: 13 residues. V lost 1 base, J lost 3 bases, and 6 bases lay in between. CDR3 region: CASSLGLYYGYTF. As DNA, the CDR3 is TGTGCCAGCAGCTTAGGCTTGTACTATGGCTACACCTTC. Filled out from reference TRBV7-2 and TRBJ1-2, the complete variable domain reads GAGVSQSPSNKVTEKGKDVELRCDPISGHTALYWYRQSLGQGLEFLIYFQGNSAPDKSGLPSDRFSAERTGGSVSTLTIQRTQQEDSAVYLCASSLGLYYGYTFGSGTRLTVV.

This sequence joins TRBV5-1 and TRBJ2-1, with TRBD1 identical over 7 bases. With 0 bases clipped from V and 3 bases from J, the junction kept 6 bases outside the gene matches. CDR1 is SGHRS and CDR2 is YFSETQ in the germline V gene. The CDR3 loop spans 16 amino acids. CDR3 nucleotide sequence: TGCGCCAGCAGCTTGGCCGGGACAGCCCACTACAATGAGCAGTTCTTC. Translated: CASSLAGTAHYNEQFF.

This chain links TRBV5-1 with TRBJ2-1, with 11 positions matching TRBD1. J lost 4 bases, V lost 0 bases, and 3 bases had no gene match. Germline V gene data show CDR1 as SGHRS and CDR2 as YFSETQ. This CDR3 has 16 residues. CDR3 residues: CASSLGDRGSYNEQFF. The CDR3 coding sequence is TGCGCCAGCAGCTTGGGGGACAGGGGGAGTTACAATGAGCAGTTCTTC.